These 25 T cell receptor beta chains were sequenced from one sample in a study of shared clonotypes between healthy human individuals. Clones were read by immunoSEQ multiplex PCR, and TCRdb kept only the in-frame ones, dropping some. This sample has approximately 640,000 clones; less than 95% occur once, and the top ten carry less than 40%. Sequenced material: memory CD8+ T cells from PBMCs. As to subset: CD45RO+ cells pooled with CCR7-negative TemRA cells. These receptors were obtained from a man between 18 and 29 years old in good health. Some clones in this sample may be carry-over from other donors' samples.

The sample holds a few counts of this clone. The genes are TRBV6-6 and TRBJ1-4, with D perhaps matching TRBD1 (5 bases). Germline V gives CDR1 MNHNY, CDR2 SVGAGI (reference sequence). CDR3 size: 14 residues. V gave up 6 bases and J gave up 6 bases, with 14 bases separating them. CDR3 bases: TGTGCCAGCAGACCCCGGGACCTTGATGAAAAACTGTTTTTT. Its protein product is CASRPRDLDEKLFF.

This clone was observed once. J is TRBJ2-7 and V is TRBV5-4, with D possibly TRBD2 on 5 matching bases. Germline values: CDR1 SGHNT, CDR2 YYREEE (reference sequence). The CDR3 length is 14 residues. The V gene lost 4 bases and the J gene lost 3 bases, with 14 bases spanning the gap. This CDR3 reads CASSPDFLGYEQYF. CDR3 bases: TGTGCCAGCAGCCCGGACTTCTTAGGCTACGAGCAGTACTTC.

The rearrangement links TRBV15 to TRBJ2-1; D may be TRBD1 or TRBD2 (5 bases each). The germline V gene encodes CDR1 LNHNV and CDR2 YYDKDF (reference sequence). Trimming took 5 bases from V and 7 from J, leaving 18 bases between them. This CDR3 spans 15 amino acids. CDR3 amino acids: CATSGTLNWGNEQFF. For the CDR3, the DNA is TGTGCCACCAGCGGGACCTTAAACTGGGGGAATGAGCAGTTCTTC.

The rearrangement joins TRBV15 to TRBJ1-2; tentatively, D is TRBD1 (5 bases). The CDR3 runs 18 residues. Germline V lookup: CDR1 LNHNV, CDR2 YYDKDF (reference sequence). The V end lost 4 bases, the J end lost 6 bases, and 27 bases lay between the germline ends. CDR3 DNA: TGTGCCACCAGCACCTCTACCCGACCCACACGGGGGGTAAATGGCTACACCTTC. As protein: CATSTSTRPTRGVNGYTF.

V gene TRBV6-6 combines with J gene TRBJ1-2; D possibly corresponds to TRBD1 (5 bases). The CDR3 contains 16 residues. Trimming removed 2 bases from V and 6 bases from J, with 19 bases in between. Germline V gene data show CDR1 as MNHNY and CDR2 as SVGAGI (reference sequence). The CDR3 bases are TGTGCCAGCAGTTACACCGCGGCAGGGCCCCGGGATGGCTACACCTTC. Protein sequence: CASSYTAAGPRDGYTF.

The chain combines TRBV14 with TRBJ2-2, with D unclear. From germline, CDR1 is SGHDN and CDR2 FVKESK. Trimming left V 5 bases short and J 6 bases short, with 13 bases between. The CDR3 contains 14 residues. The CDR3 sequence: CASSDKGWSGELFF. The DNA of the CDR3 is TGTGCCAGCAGCGATAAGGGTTGGTCCGGGGAGCTGTTTTTT.

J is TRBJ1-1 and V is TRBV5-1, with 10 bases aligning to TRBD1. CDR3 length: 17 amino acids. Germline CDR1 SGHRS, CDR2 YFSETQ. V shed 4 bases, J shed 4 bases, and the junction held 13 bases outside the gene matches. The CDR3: CASSLTGTGDSGTEAFF. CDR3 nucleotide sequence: TGCGCCAGCAGCCTCACCGGGACAGGGGATTCAGGCACTGAAGCTTTCTTT.

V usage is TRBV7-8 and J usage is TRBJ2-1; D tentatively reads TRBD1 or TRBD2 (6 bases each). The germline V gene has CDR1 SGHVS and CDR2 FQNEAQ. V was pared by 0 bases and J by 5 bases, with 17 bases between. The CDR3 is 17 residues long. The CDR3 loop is CASSLAGGRKLDNEQFF. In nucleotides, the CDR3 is TGTGCCAGCAGCTTAGCGGGGGGCCGAAAACTTGACAATGAGCAGTTCTTC.

The CDR3 region has the DNA TGTGCCTGCAGCCTGACCCCCTACGAGCAGTACTTC. This translates into CACSLTPYEQYF. The V and J genes are TRBV30 and TRBJ2-7; D gene ambiguous. Germline-derived CDR1 and CDR2 are GTSNPN and SVGIG (reference sequence). CDR3 length: 12 residues. With 6 bases removed from V and 2 bases from J, the gap between germline ends came to 11 bases.

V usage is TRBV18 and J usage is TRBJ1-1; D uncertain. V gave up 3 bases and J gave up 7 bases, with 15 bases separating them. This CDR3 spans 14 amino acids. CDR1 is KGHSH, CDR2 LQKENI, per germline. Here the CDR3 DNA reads TGTGCCAGCTCACCCCCCCAGGTGGCCCTTGAAGCTTTCTTT. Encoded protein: CASSPPQVALEAFF.

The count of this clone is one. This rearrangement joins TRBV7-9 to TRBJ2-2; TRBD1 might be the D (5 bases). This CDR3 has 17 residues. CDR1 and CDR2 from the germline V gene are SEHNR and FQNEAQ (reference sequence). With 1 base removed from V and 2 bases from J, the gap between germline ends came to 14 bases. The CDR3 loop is CASSLGLGLFNTGELFF. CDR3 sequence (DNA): TGTGCCAGCAGCTTAGGGCTGGGGCTGTTCAACACCGGGGAGCTGTTTTTT.

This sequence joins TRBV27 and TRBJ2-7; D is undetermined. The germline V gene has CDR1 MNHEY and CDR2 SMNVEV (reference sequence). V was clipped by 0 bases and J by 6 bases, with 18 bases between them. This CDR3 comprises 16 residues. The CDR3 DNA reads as TGTGCCAGCAGTTTATCGCGAGGCCCGCTTCTGCTCGAGCAGTACTTC. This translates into CASSLSRGPLLLEQYF.

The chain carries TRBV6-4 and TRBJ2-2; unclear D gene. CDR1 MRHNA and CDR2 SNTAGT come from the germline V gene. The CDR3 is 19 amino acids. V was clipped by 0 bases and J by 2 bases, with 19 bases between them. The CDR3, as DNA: TGTGCCAGCAGTGACTCGAGTCTGGAGTCCTTGCGTAACACCGGGGAGCTGTTTTTT. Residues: CASSDSSLESLRNTGELFF.

The CDR3 loop is CASSRLRVPSTEQFF. The CDR3 DNA reads as TGTGCCAGCAGTCGACTCAGGGTCCCATCAACTGAGCAGTTCTTC. The genes are TRBV7-6 and TRBJ2-1, with a weak D call TRBD1 (5 bases). The CDR3 spans 15 residues. Germline loops: CDR1 SGHVS, CDR2 FNYEAQ. Trimming shortened V by 6 bases and J by 9 bases, and 21 bases separated the two germline ends.

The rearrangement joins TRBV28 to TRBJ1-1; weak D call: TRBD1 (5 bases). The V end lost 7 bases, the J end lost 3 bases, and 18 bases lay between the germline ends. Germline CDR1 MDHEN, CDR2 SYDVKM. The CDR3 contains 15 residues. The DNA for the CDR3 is TGTGCCAGCACCGTAGGGGCCGCGGCCTACACTGAAGCTTTCTTT. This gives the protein CASTVGAAAYTEAFF.

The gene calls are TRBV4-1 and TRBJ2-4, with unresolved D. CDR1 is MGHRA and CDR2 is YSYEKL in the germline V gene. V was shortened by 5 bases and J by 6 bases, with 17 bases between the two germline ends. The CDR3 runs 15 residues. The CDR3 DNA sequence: TGCGCCAGCAGCGGATCGATCCTTGGATTAAACATTCAGTACTTC. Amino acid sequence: CASSGSILGLNIQYF.

This CDR3 reads CASSSPVEPQETQYF. The CDR3, as DNA: TGTGCCAGCAGCTCACCAGTAGAGCCCCAAGAGACCCAGTACTTC. The V call is TRBV7-2, the J call TRBJ2-5; unclear D gene. The V end lost 4 bases, the J end lost 1 base, and 13 bases lay between the germline ends. The CDR3 runs 15 residues. The V gene's germline CDR1 is SGHTA and CDR2 FQGNSA.

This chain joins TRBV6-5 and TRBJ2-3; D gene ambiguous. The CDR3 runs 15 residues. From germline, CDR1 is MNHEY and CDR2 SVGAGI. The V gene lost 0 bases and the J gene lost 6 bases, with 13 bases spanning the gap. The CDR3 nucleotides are TGTGCCAGCAGTTACTCGAGTCTCAAGGCGGATACGCAGTATTTT. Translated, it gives CASSYSSLKADTQYF.

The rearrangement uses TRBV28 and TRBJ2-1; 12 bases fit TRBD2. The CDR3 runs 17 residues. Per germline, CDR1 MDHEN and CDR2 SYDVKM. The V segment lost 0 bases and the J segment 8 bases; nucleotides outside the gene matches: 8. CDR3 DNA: TGTGCCAGCAGTTTATGGATGCTAGCGGGAGGGTCTTATGAGCAGTTCTTC. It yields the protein CASSLWMLAGGSYEQFF.

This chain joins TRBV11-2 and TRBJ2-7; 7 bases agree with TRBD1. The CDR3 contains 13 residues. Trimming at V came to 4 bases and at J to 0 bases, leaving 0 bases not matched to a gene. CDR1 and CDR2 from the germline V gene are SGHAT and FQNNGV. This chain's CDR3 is CASSWDSSYEQYF. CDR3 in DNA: TGTGCCAGCAGCTGGGACAGCTCCTACGAGCAGTACTTC.

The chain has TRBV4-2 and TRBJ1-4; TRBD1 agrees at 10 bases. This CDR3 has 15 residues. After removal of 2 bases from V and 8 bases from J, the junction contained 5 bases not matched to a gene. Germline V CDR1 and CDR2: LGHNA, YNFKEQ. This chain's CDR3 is CASSQRQGAGEKLFF. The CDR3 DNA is TGTGCCAGCAGCCAAAGACAGGGGGCAGGCGAAAAACTGTTTTTT.

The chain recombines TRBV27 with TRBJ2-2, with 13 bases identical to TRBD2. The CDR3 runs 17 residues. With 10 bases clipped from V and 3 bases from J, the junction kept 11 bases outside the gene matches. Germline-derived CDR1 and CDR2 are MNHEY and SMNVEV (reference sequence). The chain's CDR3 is CATTLAGGPQDTGELFF. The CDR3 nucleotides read TGTGCCACTACACTAGCGGGAGGGCCGCAGGACACCGGGGAGCTGTTTTTT.

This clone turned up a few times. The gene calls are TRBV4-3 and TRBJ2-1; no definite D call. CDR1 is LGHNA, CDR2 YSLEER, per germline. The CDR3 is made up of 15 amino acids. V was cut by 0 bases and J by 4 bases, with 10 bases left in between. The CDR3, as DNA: TGCGCCAGCAGCCAAGATCGAGGCATTTACAATGAGCAGTTCTTC. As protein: CASSQDRGIYNEQFF.

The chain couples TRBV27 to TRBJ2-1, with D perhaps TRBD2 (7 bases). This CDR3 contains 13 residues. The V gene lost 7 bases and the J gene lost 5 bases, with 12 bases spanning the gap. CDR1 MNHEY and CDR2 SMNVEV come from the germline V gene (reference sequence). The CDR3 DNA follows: TGTGCCAGCATCGGGGGGCGCAACAATGAGCAGTTCTTC. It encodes CASIGGRNNEQFF.

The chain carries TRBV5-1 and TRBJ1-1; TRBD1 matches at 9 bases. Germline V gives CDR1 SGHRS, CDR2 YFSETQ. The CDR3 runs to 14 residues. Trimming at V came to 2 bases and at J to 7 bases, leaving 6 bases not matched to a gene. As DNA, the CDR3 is TGCGCCAGCAGCTTCGGGACAGGGCAAAATGAAGCTTTCTTT. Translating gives CASSFGTGQNEAFF.